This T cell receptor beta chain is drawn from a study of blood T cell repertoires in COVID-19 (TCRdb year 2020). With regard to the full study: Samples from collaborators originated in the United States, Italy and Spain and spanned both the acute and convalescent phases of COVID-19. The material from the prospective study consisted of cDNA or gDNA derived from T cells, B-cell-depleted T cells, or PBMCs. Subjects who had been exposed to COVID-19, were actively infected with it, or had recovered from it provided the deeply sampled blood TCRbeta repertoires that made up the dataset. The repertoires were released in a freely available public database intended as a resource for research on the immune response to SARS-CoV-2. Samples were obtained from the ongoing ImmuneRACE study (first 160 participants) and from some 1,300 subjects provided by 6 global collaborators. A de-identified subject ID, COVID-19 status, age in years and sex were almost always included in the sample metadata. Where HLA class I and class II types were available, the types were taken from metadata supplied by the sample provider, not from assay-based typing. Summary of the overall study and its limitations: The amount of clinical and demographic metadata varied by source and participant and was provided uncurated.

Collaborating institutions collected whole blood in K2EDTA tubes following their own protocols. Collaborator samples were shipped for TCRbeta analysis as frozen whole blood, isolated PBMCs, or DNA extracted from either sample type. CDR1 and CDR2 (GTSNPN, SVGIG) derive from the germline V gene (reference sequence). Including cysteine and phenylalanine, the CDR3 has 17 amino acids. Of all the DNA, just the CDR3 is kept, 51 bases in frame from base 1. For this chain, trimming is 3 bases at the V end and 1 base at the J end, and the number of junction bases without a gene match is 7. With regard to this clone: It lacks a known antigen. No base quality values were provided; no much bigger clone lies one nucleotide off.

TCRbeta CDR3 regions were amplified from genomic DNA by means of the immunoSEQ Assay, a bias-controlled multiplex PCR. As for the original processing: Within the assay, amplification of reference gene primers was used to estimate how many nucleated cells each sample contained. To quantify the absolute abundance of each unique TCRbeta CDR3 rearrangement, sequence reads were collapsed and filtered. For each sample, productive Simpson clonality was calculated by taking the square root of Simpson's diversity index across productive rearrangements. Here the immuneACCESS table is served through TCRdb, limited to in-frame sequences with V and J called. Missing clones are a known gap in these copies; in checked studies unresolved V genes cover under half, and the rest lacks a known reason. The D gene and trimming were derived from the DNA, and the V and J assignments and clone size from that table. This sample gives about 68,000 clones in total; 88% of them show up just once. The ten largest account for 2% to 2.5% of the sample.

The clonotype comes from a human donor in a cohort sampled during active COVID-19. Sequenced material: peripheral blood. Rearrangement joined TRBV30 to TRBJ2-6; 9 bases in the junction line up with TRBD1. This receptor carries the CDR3 CAWRIDRGLSGANVLTF. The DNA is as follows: TGTGCCTGGAGGATAGACAGGGGGTTATCTGGGGCCAACGTCCTGACTTTC.